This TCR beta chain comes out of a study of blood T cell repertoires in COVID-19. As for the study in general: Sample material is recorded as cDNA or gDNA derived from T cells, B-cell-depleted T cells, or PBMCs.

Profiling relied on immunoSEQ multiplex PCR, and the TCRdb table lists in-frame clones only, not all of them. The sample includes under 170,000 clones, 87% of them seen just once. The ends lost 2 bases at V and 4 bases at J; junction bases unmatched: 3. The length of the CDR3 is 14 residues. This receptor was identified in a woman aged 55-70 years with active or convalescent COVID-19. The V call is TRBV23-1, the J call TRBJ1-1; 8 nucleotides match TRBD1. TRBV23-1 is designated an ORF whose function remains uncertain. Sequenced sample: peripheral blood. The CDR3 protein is CASSQADRATEAFF. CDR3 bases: TGCGCCAGCAGTCAAGCGGACAGGGCCACTGAAGCTTTCTTT.